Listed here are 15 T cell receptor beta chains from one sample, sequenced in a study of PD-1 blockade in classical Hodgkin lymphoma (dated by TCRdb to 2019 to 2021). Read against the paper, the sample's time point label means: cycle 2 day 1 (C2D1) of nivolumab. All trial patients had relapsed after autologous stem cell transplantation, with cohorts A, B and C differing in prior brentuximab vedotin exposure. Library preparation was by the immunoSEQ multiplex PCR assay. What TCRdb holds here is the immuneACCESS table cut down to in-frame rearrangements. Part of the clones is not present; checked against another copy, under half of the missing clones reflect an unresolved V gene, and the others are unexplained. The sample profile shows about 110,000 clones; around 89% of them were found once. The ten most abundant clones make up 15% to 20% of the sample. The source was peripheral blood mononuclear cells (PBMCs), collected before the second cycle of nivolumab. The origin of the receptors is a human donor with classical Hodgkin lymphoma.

This CDR3 is CASSHLEGTNEQFF. The CDR3 DNA is TGCGCCAGCAGCCATTTGGAGGGGACCAATGAGCAGTTCTTC. This chain uses TRBV4-1 with TRBJ2-1; D may be TRBD2 (6 bases). Trimming removed 3 bases from V and 6 bases from J, with 12 bases in between. The CDR3 has 14 residues. The germline gives CDR1 MGHRA, CDR2 YSYEKL.

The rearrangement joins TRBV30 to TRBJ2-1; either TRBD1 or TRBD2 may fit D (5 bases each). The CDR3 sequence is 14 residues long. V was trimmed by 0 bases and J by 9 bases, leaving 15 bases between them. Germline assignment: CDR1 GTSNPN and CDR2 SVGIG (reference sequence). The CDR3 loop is CAWSVTRVRGEQFF. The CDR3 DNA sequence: TGTGCCTGGAGTGTGACACGGGTGAGGGGTGAGCAGTTCTTC.

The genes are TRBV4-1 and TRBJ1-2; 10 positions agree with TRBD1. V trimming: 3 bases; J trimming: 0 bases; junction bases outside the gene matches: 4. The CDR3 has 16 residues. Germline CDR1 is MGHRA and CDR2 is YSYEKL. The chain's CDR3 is CASSQGTGDTNYGYTF. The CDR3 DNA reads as TGCGCCAGCAGCCAGGGGACAGGGGATACTAACTATGGCTACACCTTC.

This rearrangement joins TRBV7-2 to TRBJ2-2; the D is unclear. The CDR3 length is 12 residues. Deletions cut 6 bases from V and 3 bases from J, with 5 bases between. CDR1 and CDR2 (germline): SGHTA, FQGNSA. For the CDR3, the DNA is TGTGCCAGCAGGGCCTACACCGGGGAGCTGTTTTTT. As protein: CASRAYTGELFF. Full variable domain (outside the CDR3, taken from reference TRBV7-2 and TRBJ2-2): GAGVSQSPSNKVTEKGKDVELRCDPISGHTALYWYRQSLGQGLEFLIYFQGNSAPDKSGLPSDRFSAERTGGSVSTLTIQRTQQEDSAVYLCASRAYTGELFFGEGSRLTVL.

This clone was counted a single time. CDR3 loop: CASMGQGLSYEQYF. CDR3 bases: TGTGCCAGCATGGGACAGGGGTTATCCTACGAGCAGTACTTC. This rearrangement joins TRBV6-5 to TRBJ2-7, with 10 nucleotides matching TRBD1. The J segment lost 1 base and the V segment lost 7 bases, leaving 4 bases of the junction unmatched. The germline V gene has CDR1 MNHEY and CDR2 SVGAGI. The CDR3 sequence is 14 residues long.

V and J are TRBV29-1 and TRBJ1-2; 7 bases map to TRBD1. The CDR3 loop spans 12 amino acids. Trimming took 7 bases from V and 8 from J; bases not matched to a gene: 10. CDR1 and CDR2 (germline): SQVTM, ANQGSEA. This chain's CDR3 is CSAHPQGYGYTF. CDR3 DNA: TGCAGCGCCCACCCACAGGGGTACGGCTACACCTTC.

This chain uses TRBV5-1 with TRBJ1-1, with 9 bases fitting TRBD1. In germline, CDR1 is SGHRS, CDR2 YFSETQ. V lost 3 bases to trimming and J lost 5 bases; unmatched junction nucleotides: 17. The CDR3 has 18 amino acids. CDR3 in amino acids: CASSSPSGTGWEGTEAFF. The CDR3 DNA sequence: TGCGCCAGCAGCTCCCCATCCGGGACAGGGTGGGAAGGTACTGAAGCTTTCTTT. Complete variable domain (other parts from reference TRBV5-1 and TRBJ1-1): KAGVTQTPRYLIKTRGQQVTLSCSPISGHRSVSWYQQTPGQGLQFLFEYFSETQRNKGNFPGRFSGRQFSNSRSEMNVSTLELGDSALYLCASSSPSGTGWEGTEAFFGQGTRLTVV.

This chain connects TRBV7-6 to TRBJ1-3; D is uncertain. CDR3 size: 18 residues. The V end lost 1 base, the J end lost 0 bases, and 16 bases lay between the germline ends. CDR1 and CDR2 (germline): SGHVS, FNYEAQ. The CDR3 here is CASSLGVGSAASGNTIYF. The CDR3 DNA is TGTGCCAGCAGCTTAGGGGTGGGCAGCGCAGCCTCTGGAAACACCATATATTTT.

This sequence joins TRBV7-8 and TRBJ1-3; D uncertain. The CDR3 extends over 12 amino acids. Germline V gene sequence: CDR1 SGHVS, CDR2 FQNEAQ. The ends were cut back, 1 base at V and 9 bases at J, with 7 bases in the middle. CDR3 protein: CASSLESPTIYF. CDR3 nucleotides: TGTGCCAGCAGCTTAGAGAGCCCCACCATATATTTT.

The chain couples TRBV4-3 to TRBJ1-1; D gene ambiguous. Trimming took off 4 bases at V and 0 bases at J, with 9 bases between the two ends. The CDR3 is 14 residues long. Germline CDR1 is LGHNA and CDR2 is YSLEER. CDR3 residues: CASSPSYLNTEAFF. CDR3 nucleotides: TGCGCCAGCAGCCCATCGTACTTGAACACTGAAGCTTTCTTT.

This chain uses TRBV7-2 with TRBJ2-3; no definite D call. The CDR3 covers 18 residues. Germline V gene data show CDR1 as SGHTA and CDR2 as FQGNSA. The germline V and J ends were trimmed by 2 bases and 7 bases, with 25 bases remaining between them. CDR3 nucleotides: TGTGCCAGCAGCTTACGGTCGACTCAAACTACAGAAACATATACGCAGTATTTT. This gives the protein CASSLRSTQTTETYTQYF. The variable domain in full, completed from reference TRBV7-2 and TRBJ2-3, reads GAGVSQSPSNKVTEKGKDVELRCDPISGHTALYWYRQSLGQGLEFLIYFQGNSAPDKSGLPSDRFSAERTGGSVSTLTIQRTQQEDSAVYLCASSLRSTQTTETYTQYFGPGTRLTVL.

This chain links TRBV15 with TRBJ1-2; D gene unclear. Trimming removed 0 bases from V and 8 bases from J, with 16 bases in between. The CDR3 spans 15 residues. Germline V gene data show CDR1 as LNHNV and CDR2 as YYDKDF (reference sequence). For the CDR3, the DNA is TGTGCCACCAGCAGAGAGGGAGTCCCTCGAGGAGGCTACACCTTC. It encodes CATSREGVPRGGYTF.

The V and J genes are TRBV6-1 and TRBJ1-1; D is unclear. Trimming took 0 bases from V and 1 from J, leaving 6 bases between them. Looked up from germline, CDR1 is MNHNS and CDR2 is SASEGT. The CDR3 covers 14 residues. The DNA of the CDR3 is TGTGCCAGCAGTGAAGCCGGTCCGAACACTGAAGCTTTCTTT. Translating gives CASSEAGPNTEAFF.

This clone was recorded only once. CDR3 residues: CASSERPSSYNEQFF. The CDR3 coding sequence is TGTGCCAGCAGTGAACGACCCAGCTCCTACAATGAGCAGTTCTTC. The rearrangement joins TRBV2 to TRBJ2-1; D call uncertain. Germline V CDR1 and CDR2: SNHLY, FYNNEI. Trimming left V 2 bases short and J 0 bases short, with 8 bases between. The CDR3 covers 15 residues.

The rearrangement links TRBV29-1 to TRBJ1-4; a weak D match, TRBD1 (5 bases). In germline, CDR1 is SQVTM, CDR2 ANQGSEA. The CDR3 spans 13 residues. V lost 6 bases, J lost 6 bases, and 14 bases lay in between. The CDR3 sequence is CSVRAGGDEKLFF. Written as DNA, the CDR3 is TGCAGCGTACGTGCGGGGGGGGATGAAAAACTGTTTTTT. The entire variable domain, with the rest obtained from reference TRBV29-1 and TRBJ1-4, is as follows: SAVISQKPSRDICQRGTSLTIQCQVDSQVTMMFWYRQQPGQSLTLIATANQGSEATYESGFVIDKFPISRPNLTFSTLTVSNMSPEDSSIYLCSVRAGGDEKLFFGSGTQLSVL.